This is a list of T cell receptor beta chains from one sample in a study of pediatric ulcerative colitis. Data came from immunoSEQ multiplex PCR; TCRdb stores just in-frame clones and leaves some out. Altogether 30,000 to 40,000 clones are present, roughly 81% being singletons, with the ten largest covering approximately 1%. Sample: gut tissue. These receptors were obtained from a boy younger than 18 with mild ulcerative colitis. CDR3s include the opening cysteine and the closing phenylalanine or tryptophan. D genes are given only for firm matches. Part of the rows lack a size; the others show once, few, many or a class for expanded clones.

D gene	V gene	clone size	J gene	CDR3 protein	CDR3 DNA
NA	TRBV6-1	few	TRBJ2-7	CASSGVGQTILAQYF	TGTGCCAGCAGTGGTGTGGGACAGACGATACTAGCGCAGTACTTC
TRBD1	TRBV10-3	NA	TRBJ1-2	CAITRDRAPYGYTF	TGTGCCATCACCAGGGACAGGGCTCCCTATGGCTACACCTTC
NA	TRBV4-2	few	TRBJ1-5	CASSQGGDRNNQPQHF	TGTGCCAGCAGCCAAGGTGGCGACAGGAACAATCAGCCCCAGCATTTT
NA	TRBV7-2	NA	TRBJ2-3	CASSLQGNAQYF	TGTGCCAGCAGCTTACAGGGAAATGCGCAGTATTTT
TRBD1	TRBV29-1	NA	TRBJ2-7	CSATRQGYEQYF	TGCAGCGCTACCAGACAGGGTTACGAGCAGTACTTC
NA	TRBV2	NA	TRBJ2-3	CASSEPGSRTDTQYF	TGTGCCAGCAGTGAGCCAGGGTCTCGCACAGATACGCAGTATTTT
NA	TRBV5-8	NA	TRBJ1-2	CASSLGAGAYGYTF	TGTGCCAGCAGCTTGGGGGCAGGGGCTTATGGCTACACCTTC
TRBD1	TRBV19	NA	TRBJ1-5	CASSIRQGPNIQPQHF	TGTGCCAGTAGTATACGACAGGGCCCAAACATCCAGCCCCAGCATTTT
NA	TRBV5-8	NA	TRBJ1-2	CASSLVYGYTF	TGTGCCAGCAGCTTGGTCTATGGCTACACCTTC
TRBD1	TRBV19	NA	TRBJ1-2	CASSARQGNYGYTF	TGTGCCAGTAGTGCCCGACAGGGCAACTATGGCTACACCTTC
NA	TRBV7-9	NA	TRBJ2-5	CASRPLAETQYF	TGTGCCAGCAGACCACTAGCCGAGACCCAGTACTTC
NA	TRBV30	NA	TRBJ1-1	CAWDFMNTEAFF	TGTGCCTGGGACTTCATGAACACTGAAGCTTTCTTT
NA	TRBV6-5	NA	TRBJ1-5	CASSYSLVGQPQHF	TGTGCCAGCAGTTACTCCCTGGTGGGTCAGCCCCAGCATTTT
TRBD1	TRBV9	few	TRBJ2-7	CASSVTGGYEQYF	TGTGCCAGCAGCGTAACAGGGGGCTACGAGCAGTACTTC
NA	TRBV27	NA	TRBJ2-6	CASSFLGQRPPSGANVLTF	TGTGCCAGCAGTTTTCTCGGACAGAGGCCCCCGTCTGGGGCCAACGTCCTGACTTTC
NA	TRBV5-1	NA	TRBJ2-7	CASSPGGPYEQYF	TGCGCCAGCAGCCCCGGGGGGCCCTACGAGCAGTACTTC
NA	TRBV30	NA	TRBJ2-6	CAWSVSGIWTNVLTF	TGTGCCTGGAGTGTCTCGGGGATTTGGACCAACGTCCTGACTTTC
TRBD2	TRBV30	NA	TRBJ2-5	CAWSSWTSGETQYF	TGTGCCTGGAGTAGCTGGACTAGCGGAGAGACCCAGTACTTC
NA	TRBV9	NA	TRBJ1-1	CASSAVGVGSEAFF	TGTGCCAGCAGCGCGGTAGGGGTGGGATCTGAAGCTTTCTTT
TRBD1	TRBV7-7	few	TRBJ1-5	CASRSRNRGQGQPQHF	TGTGCTAGCAGAAGCAGAAACAGGGGGCAGGGTCAGCCCCAGCATTTT
NA	TRBV19	NA	TRBJ1-1	CATRTENTEAFF	TGTGCCACCAGGACAGAGAACACTGAAGCTTTCTTT
NA	TRBV19	few	TRBJ1-1	CASSIVQGGTEAFF	TGTGCCAGTAGTATTGTTCAGGGCGGCACTGAAGCTTTCTTT
NA	TRBV7-2	NA	TRBJ2-3	CASSRQSTDTQYF	TGTGCCAGCAGCCGCCAAAGCACAGATACGCAGTATTTT
TRBD1	TRBV6-1	NA	TRBJ1-2	CASSEAPTGGLGYTF	TGTGCCAGCAGTGAAGCGCCGACAGGGGGCTTGGGCTACACCTTC
NA	TRBV11-3	NA	TRBJ2-3	CASSLERDTQYF	TGTGCCAGCAGCTTAGAAAGAGATACGCAGTATTTT